This TCR beta chain was observed in a study of control samples from healthy donors and cancer patients. CDR1 is MGHRA and CDR2 is YSYEKL in the germline V gene. The germline V and J ends were trimmed by 0 bases and 1 base, with 2 bases remaining between them. The CDR3 is 13 amino acids. The protocol was immunoSEQ multiplex PCR, while the TCRdb copy is restricted to in-frame clones and leaves out a portion. Of approximately 100,000 clones listed, under 90% are singletons. This chain connects TRBV4-1 to TRBJ2-3; no firm D call. This clonotype originated in a woman aged 40 to 50 in good health. Sequenced material: blood. CDR3 protein: CASSQEGTDTQYF. CDR3 DNA sequence: TGCGCCAGCAGCCAAGAGGGCACAGATACGCAGTATTTT.